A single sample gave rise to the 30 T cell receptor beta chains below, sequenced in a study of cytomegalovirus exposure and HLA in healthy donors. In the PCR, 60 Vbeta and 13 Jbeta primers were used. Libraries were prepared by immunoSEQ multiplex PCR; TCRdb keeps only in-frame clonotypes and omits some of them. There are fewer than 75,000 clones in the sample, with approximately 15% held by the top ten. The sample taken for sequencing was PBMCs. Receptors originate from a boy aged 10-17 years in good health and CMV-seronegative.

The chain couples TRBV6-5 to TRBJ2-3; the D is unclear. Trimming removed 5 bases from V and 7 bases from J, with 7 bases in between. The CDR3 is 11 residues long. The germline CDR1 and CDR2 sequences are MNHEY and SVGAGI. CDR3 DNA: TGTGCCAGCAGTCAAAAAAATACGCAGTATTTT. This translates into CASSQKNTQYF.

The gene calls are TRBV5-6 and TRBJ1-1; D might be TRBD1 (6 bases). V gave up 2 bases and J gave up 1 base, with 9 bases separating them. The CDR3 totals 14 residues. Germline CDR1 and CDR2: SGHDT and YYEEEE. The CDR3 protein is CASSFQDRNTEAFF. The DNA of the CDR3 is TGTGCCAGCAGCTTCCAGGACAGGAACACTGAAGCTTTCTTT.

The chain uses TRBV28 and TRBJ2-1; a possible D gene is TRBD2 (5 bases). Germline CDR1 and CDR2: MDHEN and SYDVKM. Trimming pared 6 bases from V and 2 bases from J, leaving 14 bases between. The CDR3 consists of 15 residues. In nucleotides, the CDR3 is TGTGCCAGCAGCCCCCCGGACTTCCCCTACAATGAGCAGTTCTTC. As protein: CASSPPDFPYNEQFF.

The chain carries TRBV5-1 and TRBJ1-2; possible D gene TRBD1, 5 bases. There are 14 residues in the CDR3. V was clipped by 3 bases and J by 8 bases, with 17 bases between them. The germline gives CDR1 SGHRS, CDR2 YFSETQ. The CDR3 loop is CASSSPPGTGGYTF. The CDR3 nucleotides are TGCGCCAGCAGCTCGCCCCCGGGGACTGGAGGCTACACCTTC.

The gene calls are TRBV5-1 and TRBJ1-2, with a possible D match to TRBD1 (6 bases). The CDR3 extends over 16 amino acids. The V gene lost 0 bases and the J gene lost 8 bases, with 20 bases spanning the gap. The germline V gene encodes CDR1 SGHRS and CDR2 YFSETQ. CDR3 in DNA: TGCGCCAGCAGCTTGGCCCCCAGGGGTCCGCAAGGAGGCTACACCTTC. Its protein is CASSLAPRGPQGGYTF.

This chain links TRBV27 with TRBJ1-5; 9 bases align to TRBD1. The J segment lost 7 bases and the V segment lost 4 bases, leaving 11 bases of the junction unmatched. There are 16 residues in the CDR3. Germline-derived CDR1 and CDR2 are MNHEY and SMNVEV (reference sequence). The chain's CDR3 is CASSSPGQGFWQPQHF. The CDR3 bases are TGTGCCAGCAGTTCCCCGGGACAGGGTTTTTGGCAGCCCCAGCATTTT.

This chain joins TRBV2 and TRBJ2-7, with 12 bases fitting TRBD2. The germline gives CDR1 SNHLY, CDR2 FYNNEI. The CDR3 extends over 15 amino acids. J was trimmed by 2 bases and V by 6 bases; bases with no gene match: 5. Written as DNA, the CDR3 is TGTGCCAGCAGGCGACTAGCGGGGGAACCCTACGAGCAGTACTTC. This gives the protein CASRRLAGEPYEQYF.

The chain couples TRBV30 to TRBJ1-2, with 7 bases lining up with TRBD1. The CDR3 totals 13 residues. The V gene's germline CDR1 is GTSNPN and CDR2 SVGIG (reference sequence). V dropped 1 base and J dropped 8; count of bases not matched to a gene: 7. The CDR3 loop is CAWSGGQRGGYTF. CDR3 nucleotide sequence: TGTGCCTGGAGTGGGGGACAGAGGGGCGGCTACACCTTC.

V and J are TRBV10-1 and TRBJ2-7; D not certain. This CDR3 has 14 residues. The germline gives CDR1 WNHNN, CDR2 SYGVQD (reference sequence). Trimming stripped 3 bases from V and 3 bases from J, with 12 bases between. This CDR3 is CASSDGQTDYEQYF. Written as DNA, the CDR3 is TGCGCCAGCAGTGATGGGCAGACGGACTACGAGCAGTACTTC.

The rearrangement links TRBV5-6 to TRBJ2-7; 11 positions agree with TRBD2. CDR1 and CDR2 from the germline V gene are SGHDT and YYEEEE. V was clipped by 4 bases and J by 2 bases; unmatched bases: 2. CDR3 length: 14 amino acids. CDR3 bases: TGTGCCAGCAGCCCTAGCGGGGGGCCCTACGAGCAGTACTTC. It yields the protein CASSPSGGPYEQYF.

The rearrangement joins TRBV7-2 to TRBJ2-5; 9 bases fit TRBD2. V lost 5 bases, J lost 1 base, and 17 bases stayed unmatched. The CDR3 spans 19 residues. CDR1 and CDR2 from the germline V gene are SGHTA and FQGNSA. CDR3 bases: TGTGCCAGCAGCCCCCGGATAAGCGGGAGGTTGGGGGCCCAAGAGACCCAGTACTTC. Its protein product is CASSPRISGRLGAQETQYF.

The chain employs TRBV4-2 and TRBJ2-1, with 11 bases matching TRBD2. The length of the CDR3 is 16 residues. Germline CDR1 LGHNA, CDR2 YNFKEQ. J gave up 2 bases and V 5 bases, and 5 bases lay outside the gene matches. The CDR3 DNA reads TGTGCCAGCAGCTCTACTAGCGGGGGAACCTACAATGAGCAGTTCTTC. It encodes CASSSTSGGTYNEQFF.

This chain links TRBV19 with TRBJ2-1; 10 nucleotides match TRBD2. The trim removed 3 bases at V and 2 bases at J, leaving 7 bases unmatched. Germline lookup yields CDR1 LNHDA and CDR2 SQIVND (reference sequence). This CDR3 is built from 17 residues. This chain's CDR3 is CASSMTSSGSAYNEQFF. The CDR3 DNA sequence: TGTGCCAGTAGTATGACCTCTAGCGGGAGCGCCTACAATGAGCAGTTCTTC.

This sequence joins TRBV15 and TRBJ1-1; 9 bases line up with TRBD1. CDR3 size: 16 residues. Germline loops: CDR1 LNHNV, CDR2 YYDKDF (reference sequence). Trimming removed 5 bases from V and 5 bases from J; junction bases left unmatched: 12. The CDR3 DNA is TGTGCCACCAGCCTCGGCGGACAGGGGATTTCGACTGAAGCTTTCTTT. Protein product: CATSLGGQGISTEAFF.

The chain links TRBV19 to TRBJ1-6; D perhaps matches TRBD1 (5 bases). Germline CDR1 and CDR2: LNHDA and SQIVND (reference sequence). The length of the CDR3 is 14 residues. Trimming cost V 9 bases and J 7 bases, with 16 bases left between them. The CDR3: CARGGRGRNSPLHF. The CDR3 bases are TGTGCCAGGGGTGGGAGGGGACGAAATTCACCCCTCCACTTT.

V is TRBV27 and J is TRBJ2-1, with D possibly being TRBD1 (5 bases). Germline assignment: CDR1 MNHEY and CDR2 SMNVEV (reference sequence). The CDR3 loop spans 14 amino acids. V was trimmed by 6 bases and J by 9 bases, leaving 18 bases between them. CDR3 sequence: CASSYRSRVGEQFF. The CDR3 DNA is TGTGCCAGCAGCTACAGAAGCAGGGTTGGTGAGCAGTTCTTC.

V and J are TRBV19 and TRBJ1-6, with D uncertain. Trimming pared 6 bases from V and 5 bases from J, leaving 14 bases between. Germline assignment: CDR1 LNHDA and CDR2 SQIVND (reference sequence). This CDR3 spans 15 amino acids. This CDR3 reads CASRRTDVDNSPLHF. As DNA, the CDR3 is TGTGCCAGTAGGAGGACTGATGTTGATAATTCACCCCTCCACTTT.

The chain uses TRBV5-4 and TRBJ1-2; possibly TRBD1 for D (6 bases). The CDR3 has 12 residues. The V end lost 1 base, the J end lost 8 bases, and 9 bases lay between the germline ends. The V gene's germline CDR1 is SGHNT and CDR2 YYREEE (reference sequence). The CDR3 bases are TGTGCCAGCAGCTTGTGGACAGAAGGCTACACCTTC. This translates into CASSLWTEGYTF.

The CDR3 sequence: CASSEGRGSTDTQYF. CDR3 in DNA: TGTGCCAGCAGTGAAGGGCGGGGTAGCACAGATACGCAGTATTTT. The chain combines TRBV6-1 with TRBJ2-3; D is possibly TRBD2 (6 bases). Per the germline V gene, CDR1 is MNHNS and CDR2 is SASEGT. CDR3 size: 15 residues. The V and J ends lost 1 base and 0 bases respectively, with 8 bases between them.

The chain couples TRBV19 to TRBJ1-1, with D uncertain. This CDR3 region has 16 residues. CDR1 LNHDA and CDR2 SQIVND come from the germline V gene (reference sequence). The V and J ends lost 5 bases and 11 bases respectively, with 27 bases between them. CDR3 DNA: TGTGCCAGTAGTTCCGGGAGGGCCGGGATGGGAATTGCGGCTTTCTTT. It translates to CASSSGRAGMGIAAFF.

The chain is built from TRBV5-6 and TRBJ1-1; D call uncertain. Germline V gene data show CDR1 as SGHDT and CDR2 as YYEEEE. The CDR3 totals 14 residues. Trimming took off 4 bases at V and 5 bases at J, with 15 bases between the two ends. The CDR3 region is CASSEVLSLTEAFF. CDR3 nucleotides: TGTGCCAGCAGCGAGGTTCTTAGCCTGACTGAAGCTTTCTTT.

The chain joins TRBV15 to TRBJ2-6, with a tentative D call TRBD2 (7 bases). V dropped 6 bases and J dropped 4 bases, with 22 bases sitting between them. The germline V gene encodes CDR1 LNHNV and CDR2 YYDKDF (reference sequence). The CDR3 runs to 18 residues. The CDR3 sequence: CATRTNFWEGDGANVLTF. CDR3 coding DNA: TGTGCCACCAGAACAAATTTCTGGGAGGGGGACGGGGCCAACGTCCTGACTTTC.

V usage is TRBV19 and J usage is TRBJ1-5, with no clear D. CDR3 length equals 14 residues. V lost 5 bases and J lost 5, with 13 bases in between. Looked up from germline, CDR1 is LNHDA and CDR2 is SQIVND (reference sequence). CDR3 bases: TGTGCCAGTAGTGGAACTCGAGGAGATCAGCCCCAGCATTTT. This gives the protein CASSGTRGDQPQHF.

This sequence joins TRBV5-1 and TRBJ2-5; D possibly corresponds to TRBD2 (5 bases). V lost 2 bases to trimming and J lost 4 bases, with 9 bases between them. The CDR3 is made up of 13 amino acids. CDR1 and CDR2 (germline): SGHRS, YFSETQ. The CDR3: CASSLAEAETQYF. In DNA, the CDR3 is TGCGCCAGCAGCTTAGCGGAAGCAGAGACCCAGTACTTC.

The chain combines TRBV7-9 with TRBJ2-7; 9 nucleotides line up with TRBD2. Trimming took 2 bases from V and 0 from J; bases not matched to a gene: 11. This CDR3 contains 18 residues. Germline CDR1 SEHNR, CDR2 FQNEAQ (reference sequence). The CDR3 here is CASSLFGRLAESSYEQYF. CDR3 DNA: TGTGCCAGCAGCTTATTCGGAAGACTAGCGGAGAGCTCCTACGAGCAGTACTTC.

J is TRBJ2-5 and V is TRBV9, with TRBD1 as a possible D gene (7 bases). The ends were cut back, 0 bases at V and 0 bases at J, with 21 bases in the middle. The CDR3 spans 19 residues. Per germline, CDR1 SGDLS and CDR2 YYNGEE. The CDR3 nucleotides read TGTGCCAGCAGCGTAGAGGGGAACACGGCAGGGGGGAACCAAGAGACCCAGTACTTC. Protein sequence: CASSVEGNTAGGNQETQYF.

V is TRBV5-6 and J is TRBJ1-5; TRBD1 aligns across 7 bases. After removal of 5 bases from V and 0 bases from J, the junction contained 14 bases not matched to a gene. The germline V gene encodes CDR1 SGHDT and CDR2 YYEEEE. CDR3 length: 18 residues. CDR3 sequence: CASSSGQVGGYSNQPQHF. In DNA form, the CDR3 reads TGTGCCAGCAGTTCCGGACAGGTTGGCGGGTATAGCAATCAGCCCCAGCATTTT.

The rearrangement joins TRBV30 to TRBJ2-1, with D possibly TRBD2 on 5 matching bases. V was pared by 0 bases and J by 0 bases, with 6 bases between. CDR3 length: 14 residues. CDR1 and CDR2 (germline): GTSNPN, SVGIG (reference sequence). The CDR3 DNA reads TGTGCCTGGAGTGTAGGAGGCTCCTACAATGAGCAGTTCTTC. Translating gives CAWSVGGSYNEQFF.

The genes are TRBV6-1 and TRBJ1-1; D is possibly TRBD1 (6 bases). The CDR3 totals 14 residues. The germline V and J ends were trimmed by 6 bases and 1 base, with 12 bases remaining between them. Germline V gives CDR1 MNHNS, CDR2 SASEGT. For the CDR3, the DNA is TGTGCCAGCAGCTACCCGGACAGGAACACTGAAGCTTTCTTT. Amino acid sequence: CASSYPDRNTEAFF.

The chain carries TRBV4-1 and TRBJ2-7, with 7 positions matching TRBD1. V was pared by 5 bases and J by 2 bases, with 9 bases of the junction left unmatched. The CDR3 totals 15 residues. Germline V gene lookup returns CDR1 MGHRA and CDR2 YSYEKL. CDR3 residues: CASSSRTGPTYEQYF. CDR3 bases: TGCGCCAGCAGCTCTCGGACAGGACCAACCTACGAGCAGTACTTC.